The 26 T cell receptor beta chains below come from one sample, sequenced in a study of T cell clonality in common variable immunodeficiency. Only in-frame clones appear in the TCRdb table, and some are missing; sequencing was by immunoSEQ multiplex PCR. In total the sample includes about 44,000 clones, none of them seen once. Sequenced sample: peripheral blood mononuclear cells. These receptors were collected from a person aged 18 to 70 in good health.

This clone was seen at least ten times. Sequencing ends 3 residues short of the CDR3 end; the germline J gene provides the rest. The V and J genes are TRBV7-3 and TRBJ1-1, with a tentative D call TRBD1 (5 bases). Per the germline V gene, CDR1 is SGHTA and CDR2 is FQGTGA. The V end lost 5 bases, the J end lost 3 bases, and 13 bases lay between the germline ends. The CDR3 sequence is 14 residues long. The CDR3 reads CASSPGWGDTEAFF. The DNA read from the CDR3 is TGTGCCAGCAGCCCCGGTTGGGGGGACACTGAA.

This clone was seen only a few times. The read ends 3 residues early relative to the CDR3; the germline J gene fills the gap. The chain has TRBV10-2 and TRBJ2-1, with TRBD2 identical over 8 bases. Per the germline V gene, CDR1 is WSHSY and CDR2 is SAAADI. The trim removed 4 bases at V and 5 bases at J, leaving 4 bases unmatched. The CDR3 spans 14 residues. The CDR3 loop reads CASSGISGDNEQFF. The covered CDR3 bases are TGCGCCAGCAGTGGTATTAGCGGGGACAATGAG.

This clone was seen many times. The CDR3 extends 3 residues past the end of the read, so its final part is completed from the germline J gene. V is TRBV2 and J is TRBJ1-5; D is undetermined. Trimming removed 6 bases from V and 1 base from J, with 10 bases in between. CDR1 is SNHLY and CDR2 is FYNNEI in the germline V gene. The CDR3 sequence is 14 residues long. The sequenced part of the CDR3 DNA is TGTGCCAGCAGAGGGTTAGCGAGCAATCAGCCC. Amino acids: CASRGLASNQP. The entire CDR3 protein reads CASRGLASNQPQHF.

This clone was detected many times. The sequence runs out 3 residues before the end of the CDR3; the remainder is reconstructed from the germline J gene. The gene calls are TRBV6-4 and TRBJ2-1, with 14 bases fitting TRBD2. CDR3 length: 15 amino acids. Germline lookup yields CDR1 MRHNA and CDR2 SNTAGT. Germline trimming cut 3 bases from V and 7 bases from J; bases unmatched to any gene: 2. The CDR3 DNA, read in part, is TGTGCCAGCAGTGAGACTAGCGGGGGGGGGAATGAG. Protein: CASSETSGGGNE. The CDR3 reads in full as CASSETSGGGNEQFF.

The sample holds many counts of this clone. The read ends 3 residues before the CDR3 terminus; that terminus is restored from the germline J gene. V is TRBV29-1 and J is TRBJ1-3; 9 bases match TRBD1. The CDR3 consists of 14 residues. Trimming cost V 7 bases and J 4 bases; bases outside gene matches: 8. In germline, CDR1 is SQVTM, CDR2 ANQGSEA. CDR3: CSASTGGWGNTIYF. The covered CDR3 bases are TGCAGCGCCTCGACAGGGGGATGGGGAAACACC.

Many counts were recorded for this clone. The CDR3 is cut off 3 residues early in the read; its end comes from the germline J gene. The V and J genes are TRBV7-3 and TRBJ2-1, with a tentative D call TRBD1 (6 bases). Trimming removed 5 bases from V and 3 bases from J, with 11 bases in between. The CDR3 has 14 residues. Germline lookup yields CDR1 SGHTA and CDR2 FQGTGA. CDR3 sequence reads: CASSPGHSYNEQFF. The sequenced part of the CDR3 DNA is TGTGCCAGCAGCCCGGGACACAGCTACAATGAG.

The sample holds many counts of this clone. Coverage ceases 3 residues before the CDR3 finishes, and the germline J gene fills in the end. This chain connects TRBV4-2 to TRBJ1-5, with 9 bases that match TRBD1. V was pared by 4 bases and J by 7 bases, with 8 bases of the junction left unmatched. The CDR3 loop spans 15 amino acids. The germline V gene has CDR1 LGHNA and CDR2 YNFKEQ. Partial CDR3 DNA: TGTGCCAGCAGCCCGACCGGGACAGGGAAACAGCCC. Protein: CASSPTGTGKQP. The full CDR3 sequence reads CASSPTGTGKQPQHF.

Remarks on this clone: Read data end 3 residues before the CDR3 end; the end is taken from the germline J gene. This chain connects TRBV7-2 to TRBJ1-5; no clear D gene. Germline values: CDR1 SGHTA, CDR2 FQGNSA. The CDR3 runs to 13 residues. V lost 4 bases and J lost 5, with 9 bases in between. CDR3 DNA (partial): TGTGCCAGCAGCTCACGGAGGGATCAGCCC. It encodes CASSSRRDQP. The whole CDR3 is CASSSRRDQPQHF.

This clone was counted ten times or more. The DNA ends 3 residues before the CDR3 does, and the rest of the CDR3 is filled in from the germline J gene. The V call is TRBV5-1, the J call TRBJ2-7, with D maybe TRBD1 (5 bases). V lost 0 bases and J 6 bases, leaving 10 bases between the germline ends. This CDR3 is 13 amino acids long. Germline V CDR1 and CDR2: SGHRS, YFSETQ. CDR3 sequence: CASSLESGIEQYF. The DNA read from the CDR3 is TGCGCCAGCAGCTTGGAGTCAGGGATCGAG.

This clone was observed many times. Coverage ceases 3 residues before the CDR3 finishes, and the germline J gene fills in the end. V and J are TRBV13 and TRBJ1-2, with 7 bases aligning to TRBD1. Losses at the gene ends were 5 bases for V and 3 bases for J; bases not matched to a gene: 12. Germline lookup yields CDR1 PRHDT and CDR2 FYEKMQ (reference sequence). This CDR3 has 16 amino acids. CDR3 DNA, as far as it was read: TGTGCCAGCAGCCGCCGACAGGGCTCGCAGGACTATGGC. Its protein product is CASSRRQGSQDYG. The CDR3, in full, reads CASSRRQGSQDYGYTF.

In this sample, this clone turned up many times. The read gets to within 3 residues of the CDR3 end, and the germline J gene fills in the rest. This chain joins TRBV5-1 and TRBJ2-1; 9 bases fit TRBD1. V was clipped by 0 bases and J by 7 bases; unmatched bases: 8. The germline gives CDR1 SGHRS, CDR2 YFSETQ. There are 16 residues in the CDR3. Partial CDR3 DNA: TGCGCCAGCAGCTTGGGTAGGGACAGGGTGAAAAATGAG. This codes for CASSLGRDRVKNE. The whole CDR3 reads CASSLGRDRVKNEQFF.

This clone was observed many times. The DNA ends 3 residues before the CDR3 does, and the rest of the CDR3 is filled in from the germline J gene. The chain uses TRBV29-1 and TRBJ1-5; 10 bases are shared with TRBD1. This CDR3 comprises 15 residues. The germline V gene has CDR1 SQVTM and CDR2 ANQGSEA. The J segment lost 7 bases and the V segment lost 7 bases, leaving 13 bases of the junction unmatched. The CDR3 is CSAQIGTGVSQPQHF. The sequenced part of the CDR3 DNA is TGCAGCGCCCAAATCGGGACAGGGGTCTCACAGCCC.

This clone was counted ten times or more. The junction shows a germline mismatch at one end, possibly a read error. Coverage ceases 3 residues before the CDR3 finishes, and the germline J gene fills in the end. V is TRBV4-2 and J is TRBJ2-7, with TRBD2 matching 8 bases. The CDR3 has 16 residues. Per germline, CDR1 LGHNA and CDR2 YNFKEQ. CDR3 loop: CASSSLRGDTAYEQYF. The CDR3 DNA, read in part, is TGCGCCAGCAGCTCCCTGCGGGGGGACACTGCCTACGAG.

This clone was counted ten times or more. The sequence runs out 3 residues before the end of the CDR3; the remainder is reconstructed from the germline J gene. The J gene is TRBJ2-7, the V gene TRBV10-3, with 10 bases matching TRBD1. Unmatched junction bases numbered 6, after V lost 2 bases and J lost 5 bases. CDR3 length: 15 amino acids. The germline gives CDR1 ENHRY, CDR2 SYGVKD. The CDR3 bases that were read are TGTGCCATCAGTGAGCCCGGGACAGGGGAAGACGAG. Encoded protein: CAISEPGTGEDE. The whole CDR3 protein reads CAISEPGTGEDEQYF.

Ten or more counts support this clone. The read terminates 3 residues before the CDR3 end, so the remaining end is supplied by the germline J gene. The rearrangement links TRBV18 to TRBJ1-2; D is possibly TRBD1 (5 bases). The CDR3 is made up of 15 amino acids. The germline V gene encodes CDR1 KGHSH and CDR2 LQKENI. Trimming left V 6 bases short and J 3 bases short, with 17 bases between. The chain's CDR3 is CASSPQWGSDYGYTF. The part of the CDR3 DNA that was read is TGTGCCAGCTCGCCCCAGTGGGGCTCTGACTATGGC.

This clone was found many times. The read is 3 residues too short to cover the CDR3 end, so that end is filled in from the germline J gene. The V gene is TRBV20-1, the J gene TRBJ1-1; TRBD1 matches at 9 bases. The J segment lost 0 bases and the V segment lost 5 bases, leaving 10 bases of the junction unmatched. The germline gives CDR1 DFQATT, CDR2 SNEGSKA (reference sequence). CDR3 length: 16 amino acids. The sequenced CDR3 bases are TGCAGTGCTCCAGTCCCGGGACAGGGTCTGAACACTGAA. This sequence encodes CSAPVPGQGLNTE. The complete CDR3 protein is CSAPVPGQGLNTEAFF.

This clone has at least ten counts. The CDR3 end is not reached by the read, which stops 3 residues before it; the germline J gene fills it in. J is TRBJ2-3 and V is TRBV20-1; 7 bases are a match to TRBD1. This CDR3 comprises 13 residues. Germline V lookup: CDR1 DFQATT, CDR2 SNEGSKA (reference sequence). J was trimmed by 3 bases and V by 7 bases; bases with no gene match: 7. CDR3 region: CSGGTDQTDTQYF. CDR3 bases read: TGCAGTGGAGGGACAGACCAGACAGATACG.

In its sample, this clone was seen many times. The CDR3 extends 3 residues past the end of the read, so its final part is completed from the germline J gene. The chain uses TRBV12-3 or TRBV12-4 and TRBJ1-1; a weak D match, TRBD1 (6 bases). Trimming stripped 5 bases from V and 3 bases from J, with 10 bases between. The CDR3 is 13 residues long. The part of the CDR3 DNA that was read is TGTGCCAGCAGTCACTACAGGGACACTGAA. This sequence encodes CASSHYRDTE. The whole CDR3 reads CASSHYRDTEAFF.

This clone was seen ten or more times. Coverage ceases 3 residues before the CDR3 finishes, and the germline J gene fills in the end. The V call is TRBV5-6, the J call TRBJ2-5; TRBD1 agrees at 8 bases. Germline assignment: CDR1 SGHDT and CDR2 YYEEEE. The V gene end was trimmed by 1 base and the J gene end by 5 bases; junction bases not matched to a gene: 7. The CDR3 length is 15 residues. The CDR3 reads CASSLWAGGGETQYF. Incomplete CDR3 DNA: TGTGCCAGCAGCTTGTGGGCAGGGGGCGGGGAGACC. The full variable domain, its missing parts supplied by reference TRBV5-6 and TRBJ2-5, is DAGVTQSPTHLIKTRGQQVTLRCSPKSGHDTVSWYQQALGQGPQFIFQYYEEEERQRGNFPDRFSGHQFPNYSSELNVNALLLGDSALYLCASSLWAGGGETQYFGPGTRLLVL.

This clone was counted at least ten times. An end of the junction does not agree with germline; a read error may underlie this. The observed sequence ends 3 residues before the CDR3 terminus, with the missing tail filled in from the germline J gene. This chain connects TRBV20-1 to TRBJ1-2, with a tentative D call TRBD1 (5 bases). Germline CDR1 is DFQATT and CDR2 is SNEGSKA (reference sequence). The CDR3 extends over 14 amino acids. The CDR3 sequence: CSARDSGTNHGYTF. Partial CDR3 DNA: TGCAGTGCTAGAGATTCGGGGACTAACCATGGC.

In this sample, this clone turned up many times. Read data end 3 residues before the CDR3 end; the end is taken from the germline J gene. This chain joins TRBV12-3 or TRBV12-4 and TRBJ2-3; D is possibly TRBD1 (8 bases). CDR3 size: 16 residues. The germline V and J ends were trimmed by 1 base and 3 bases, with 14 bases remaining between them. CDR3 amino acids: CASSLGGQGGTDTQYF. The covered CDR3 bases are TGTGCCAGCAGTTTAGGAGGACAGGGAGGGACAGATACG.

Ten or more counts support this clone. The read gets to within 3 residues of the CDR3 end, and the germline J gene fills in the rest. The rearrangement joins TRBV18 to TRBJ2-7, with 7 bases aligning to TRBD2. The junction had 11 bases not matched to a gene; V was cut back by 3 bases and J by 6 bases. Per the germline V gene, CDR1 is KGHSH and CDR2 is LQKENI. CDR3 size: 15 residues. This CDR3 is CASSPLETSSGEQYF. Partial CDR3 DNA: TGTGCCAGCTCACCTCTCGAGACTAGCTCGGGCGAG.

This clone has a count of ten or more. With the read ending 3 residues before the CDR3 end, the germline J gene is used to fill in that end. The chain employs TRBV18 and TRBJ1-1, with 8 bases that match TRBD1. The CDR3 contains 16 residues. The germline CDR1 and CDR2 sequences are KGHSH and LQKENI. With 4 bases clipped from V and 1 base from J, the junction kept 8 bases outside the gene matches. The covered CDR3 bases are TGTGCCAGCTCACAGGGAATGGGACAGGAGAACACTGAA. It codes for CASSQGMGQENTE. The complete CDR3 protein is CASSQGMGQENTEAFF.

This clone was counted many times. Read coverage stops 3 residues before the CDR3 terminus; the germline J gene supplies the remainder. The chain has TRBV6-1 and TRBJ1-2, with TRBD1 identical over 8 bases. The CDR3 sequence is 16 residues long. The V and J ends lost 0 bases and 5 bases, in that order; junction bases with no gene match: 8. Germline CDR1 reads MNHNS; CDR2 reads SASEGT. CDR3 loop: CASSEALGQDKYGYTF. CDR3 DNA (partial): TGTGCCAGCAGTGAAGCGCTGGGACAGGACAAATATGGC.

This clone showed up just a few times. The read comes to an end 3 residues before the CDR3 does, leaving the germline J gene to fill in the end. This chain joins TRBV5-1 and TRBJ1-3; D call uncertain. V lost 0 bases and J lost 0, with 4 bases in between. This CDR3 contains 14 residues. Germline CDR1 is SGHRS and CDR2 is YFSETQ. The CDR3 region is CASSLDSSGNTIYF. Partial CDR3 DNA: TGCGCCAGCAGCTTGGACAGCTCTGGAAACACC.

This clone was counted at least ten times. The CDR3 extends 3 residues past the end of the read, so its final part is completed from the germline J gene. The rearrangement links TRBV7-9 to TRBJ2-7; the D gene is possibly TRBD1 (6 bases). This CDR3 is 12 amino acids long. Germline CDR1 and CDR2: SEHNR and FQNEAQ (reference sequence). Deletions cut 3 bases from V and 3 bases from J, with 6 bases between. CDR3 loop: CASSFRGYEQYF. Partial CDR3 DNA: TGTGCCAGCAGCTTCAGGGGCTACGAG.